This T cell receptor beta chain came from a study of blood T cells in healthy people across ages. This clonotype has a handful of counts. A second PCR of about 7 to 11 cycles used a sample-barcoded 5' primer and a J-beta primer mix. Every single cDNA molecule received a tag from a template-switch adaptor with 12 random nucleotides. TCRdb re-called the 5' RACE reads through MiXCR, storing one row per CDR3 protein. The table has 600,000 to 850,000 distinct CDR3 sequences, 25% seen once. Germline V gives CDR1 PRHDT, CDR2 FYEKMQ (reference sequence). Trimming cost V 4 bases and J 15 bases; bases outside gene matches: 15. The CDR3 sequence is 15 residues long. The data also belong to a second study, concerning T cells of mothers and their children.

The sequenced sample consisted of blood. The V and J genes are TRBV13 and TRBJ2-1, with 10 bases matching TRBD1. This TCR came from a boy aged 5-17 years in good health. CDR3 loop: CASSYGQGDRGTAFF. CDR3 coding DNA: TGTGCCAGCAGCTACGGACAGGGGGACAGGGGAACGGCGTTCTTC.